This T cell receptor beta chain was obtained from a study of spatial heterogeneity in lung cancer. This clonotype turned up a few times. MiXCR, applied by TCRdb to the 5' RACE reads, yields one record per CDR3 protein. This sample yields about 80,000 distinct CDR3 sequences, of which around 7.3% are seen a single time; 6.8% belongs to the top ten. The time point denotes: sample taken at primary tumor resection. There were roughly 72 donors, all of them untreated patients with early-stage non-small cell lung cancer. Extraction of whole RNA from tumor, nontumor lung or frozen PBMC preceded unsorted sequencing. Germline CDR1 is SGHDT and CDR2 is YYEEEE. J was trimmed by 2 bases and V by 4 bases; bases with no gene match: 4. The CDR3 runs to 14 residues.

The chain combines TRBV5-6 with TRBJ2-7; 9 bases are a match to TRBD1. Sequenced here: PBMCs, sampled at surgery. The sequence was collected from a male donor with early-stage non-small cell lung cancer. CDR3 in amino acids: CASSAGTGPYEQYF. CDR3 coding DNA: TGTGCCAGCAGCGCCGGGACAGGGCCCTACGAGCAGTACTTC.